Listed below are T cell receptor beta chains from one sample, sequenced in a study of T cell responses to AZD1222 COVID-19 vaccine. The table came from immunoSEQ multiplex PCR; TCRdb's copy has only in-frame clones and leaves some out. The table includes 95,000 to 150,000 clones, around nine tenths detected once. The sample in question was peripheral blood, obtained on day 0 of AZD1222 vaccination. The source of these receptors is an adult in good health. Both conserved end residues are part of each CDR3. The D gene is left open where the match is weak. Some rows mark clone size as missing; the rest say once, few, many or name a class of expanded clone.

CDR3aa,CDR3nt,d_gene,abundance,j_gene,v_gene
CASSLLTTSFSGANVLTF,TGTGCCAGCAGCTTGCTTACGACTAGTTTTTCTGGGGCCAACGTCCTGACTTTC,.,.,TRBJ2-6,TRBV5-4
CSVEIGQFYGYTF,TGCAGCGTTGAAATTGGGCAGTTCTATGGCTACACCTTC,.,.,TRBJ1-2,TRBV29-1
CASSKPLGHRNTEAFF,TGTGCCAGCAGCAAACCCCTTGGACACCGGAACACTGAAGCTTTCTTT,.,.,TRBJ1-1,TRBV21-1
CASSPRLARSSTDTQYF,TGTGCCAGCTCACCACGACTAGCTCGTTCTAGCACAGATACGCAGTATTTT,TRBD2,.,TRBJ2-3,TRBV18
CASSLWQGSVKTQYF,TGTGCCAGCAGCCTTTGGCAGGGGAGTGTGAAGACCCAGTACTTC,.,once,TRBJ2-5,TRBV7-9
CASSVLQAGAQNSPLHF,TGTGCCAGTAGTGTCCTACAGGCGGGGGCACAAAATTCACCCCTCCACTTT,.,.,TRBJ1-6,TRBV19
CASSLSAGSTHEQYF,TGTGCCAGCAGTTTATCGGCAGGGTCGACCCACGAGCAGTACTTC,.,.,TRBJ2-7,TRBV28
CASSQGRGSGETQYF,TGTGCCAGCAGCCAAGGTCGCGGGAGTGGGGAGACCCAGTACTTC,TRBD2,.,TRBJ2-5,TRBV3-1/TRBV3-2
CAISDSASGSGNEQFF,TGTGCCATCAGTGATTCGGCTAGCGGGAGTGGGAATGAGCAGTTCTTC,TRBD2,few,TRBJ2-1,TRBV10-3
CATSRDLETGTRQPQHF,TGTGCCACCAGCAGAGATCTCGAGACAGGGACTCGCCAGCCCCAGCATTTT,TRBD1,.,TRBJ1-5,TRBV15
CASSPSGGIYQPQHF,TGTGCCAGCAGCCCCTCAGGAGGGATCTATCAGCCCCAGCATTTT,.,.,TRBJ1-5,TRBV7-8
CASSLVDRVPEQYF,TGCGCCAGCAGCTTGGTGGACAGGGTTCCCGAGCAGTACTTC,TRBD1,few,TRBJ2-7,TRBV5-1
CASSEARGQPNYGYTF,TGTGCCAGCAGTGAAGCCCGGGGACAGCCTAACTATGGCTACACCTTC,TRBD1,.,TRBJ1-2,TRBV2
CASSPGQGKKLFF,TGTGCCAGCAGTCCGGGACAGGGTAAAAAACTGTTTTTT,TRBD1,.,TRBJ1-4,TRBV2
CASSRRGTGGYTF,TGTGCCAGCAGCCGGCGGGGTACTGGTGGCTACACCTTC,.,.,TRBJ1-2,TRBV7-8
CASSGVTLYEQYF,TGTGCCAGCAGTGGGGTAACTTTGTACGAGCAGTACTTC,.,once,TRBJ2-7,TRBV3-1/TRBV3-2
CASRPGQGTGNTIYF,TGTGCCAGCAGACCAGGTCAGGGCACTGGAAACACCATATATTTT,.,.,TRBJ1-3,TRBV7-6
CASSVATGVRGPQETQYF,TGTGCCAGCAGCGTAGCTACGGGGGTTAGGGGGCCCCAAGAGACCCAGTACTTC,.,.,TRBJ2-5,TRBV9
CASSRTPRQGNNEQFF,TGTGCCAGTAGCAGAACCCCGCGACAGGGGAACAATGAGCAGTTCTTC,TRBD1,.,TRBJ2-1,TRBV19
CASSSTSGEIRF,TGTGCCAGCAGCTCGACTAGCGGGGAAATACGGTTC,TRBD2,.,TRBJ2-7,TRBV5-5
CASTRDDGETQYF,TGCGCCAGCACGAGGGACGACGGAGAGACCCAGTACTTC,.,.,TRBJ2-5,TRBV10-2
CASSRERGQSNQPQHF,TGTGCCAGCTCCCGTGAAAGGGGGCAGAGCAATCAGCCCCAGCATTTT,TRBD1,.,TRBJ1-5,TRBV18
CASSSAQGTEAFF,TGTGCCAGCAGTTCAGCCCAGGGAACTGAAGCTTTCTTT,.,.,TRBJ1-1,TRBV27
CASSGTSAFSYEQYF,TGTGCCAGCAGCGGAACTAGCGCCTTCTCCTACGAGCAGTACTTC,TRBD2,.,TRBJ2-7,TRBV9
CASRLRQSATNEKLFF,TGTGCCAGCAGACTACGACAGAGTGCAACTAATGAAAAACTGTTTTTT,.,.,TRBJ1-4,TRBV28
CASSRRDRGLETQYF,TGTGCCAGCTCTCGCCGGGACAGGGGGCTTGAGACCCAGTACTTC,TRBD1,.,TRBJ2-5,TRBV18
CASSLGATGYSNQPQHF,TGTGCCAGCAGCTTAGGGGCGACAGGGTATAGCAATCAGCCCCAGCATTTT,TRBD1,.,TRBJ1-5,TRBV7-8
CASSLGVAGGTDTQYF,TGTGCCAGCAGCTTAGGGGTAGCGGGGGGCACAGATACGCAGTATTTT,TRBD2,.,TRBJ2-3,TRBV7-8
CASSPQPGQKNTEAFF,TGCGCCAGCAGCCCCCAACCGGGACAGAAGAACACTGAAGCTTTCTTT,TRBD1,.,TRBJ1-1,TRBV4-1
CASSLALADSYNEQFF,TGTGCCAGCAGCTTAGCGCTAGCGGATAGCTACAATGAGCAGTTCTTC,TRBD2,.,TRBJ2-1,TRBV7-9
CASSFYSFQNTEAFF,TGTGCCAGCAGCTTCTACAGCTTCCAGAACACTGAAGCTTTCTTT,.,.,TRBJ1-1,TRBV5-8
CSVVRAQLRTEAFF,TGCAGCGTTGTCAGGGCCCAATTGCGTACTGAAGCTTTCTTT,.,.,TRBJ1-1,TRBV29-1
CASSPGSGTNEKLFF,TGTGCCAGCTCACCAGGGAGCGGCACTAATGAAAAACTGTTTTTT,.,.,TRBJ1-4,TRBV18
CAWRRRQGETQYF,TGTGCCTGGAGAAGAAGGCAGGGAGAGACCCAGTACTTC,.,.,TRBJ2-5,TRBV30
CASSEPGQGNEQYF,TGCGCCAGCAGTGAGCCCGGACAGGGGAACGAGCAGTACTTC,TRBD1,few,TRBJ2-7,TRBV10-1